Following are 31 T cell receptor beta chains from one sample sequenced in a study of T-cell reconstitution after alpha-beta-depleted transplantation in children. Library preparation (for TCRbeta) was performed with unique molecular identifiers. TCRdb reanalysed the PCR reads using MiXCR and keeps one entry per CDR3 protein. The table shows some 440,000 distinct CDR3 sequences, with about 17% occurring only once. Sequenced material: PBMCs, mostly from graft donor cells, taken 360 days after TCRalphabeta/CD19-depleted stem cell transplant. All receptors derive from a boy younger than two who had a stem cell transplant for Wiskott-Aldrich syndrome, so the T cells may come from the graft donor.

DNA of the CDR3: TGTGCCAGCAGTTCCCCTCGGCTAGCGGGAGAGTACAATGAGCAGTTCTTC. As protein: CASSSPRLAGEYNEQFF. This chain joins TRBV6-2 or TRBV6-3 and TRBJ2-1; 10 positions match TRBD2. Losses at the gene ends were 4 bases for V and 4 bases for J; bases not matched to a gene: 10. Germline CDR1 MNHEY, CDR2 SVGEGT. This CDR3 contains 17 residues.

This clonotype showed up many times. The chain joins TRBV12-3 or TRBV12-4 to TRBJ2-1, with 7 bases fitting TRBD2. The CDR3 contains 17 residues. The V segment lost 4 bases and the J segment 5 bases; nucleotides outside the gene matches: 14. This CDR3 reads CASSWSGWLAENNEQFF. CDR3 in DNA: TGTGCCAGCAGTTGGTCCGGGTGGCTAGCGGAGAACAATGAGCAGTTCTTC.

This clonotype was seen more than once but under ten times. CDR3 protein: CSSFPGDTRQETQYF. For the CDR3, the DNA is TGCAGTTCCTTCCCGGGGGACACTAGACAAGAGACCCAGTACTTC. The chain couples TRBV20-1 to TRBJ2-5, with D possibly being TRBD1 or TRBD2 (6 bases each). Germline loops: CDR1 DFQATT, CDR2 SNEGSKA (reference sequence). CDR3 size: 15 residues. V lost 8 bases and J 2 bases, leaving 21 bases between the germline ends.

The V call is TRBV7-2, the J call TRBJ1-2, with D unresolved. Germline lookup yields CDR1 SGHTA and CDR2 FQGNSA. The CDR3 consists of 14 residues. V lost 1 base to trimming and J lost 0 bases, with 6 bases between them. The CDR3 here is CASSLGLSNYGYTF. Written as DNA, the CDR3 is TGTGCCAGCAGCTTAGGGCTGTCTAACTATGGCTACACCTTC. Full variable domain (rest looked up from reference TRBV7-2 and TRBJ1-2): GAGVSQSPSNKVTEKGKDVELRCDPISGHTALYWYRQSLGQGLEFLIYFQGNSAPDKSGLPSDRFSAERTGGSVSTLTIQRTQQEDSAVYLCASSLGLSNYGYTFGSGTRLTVV.

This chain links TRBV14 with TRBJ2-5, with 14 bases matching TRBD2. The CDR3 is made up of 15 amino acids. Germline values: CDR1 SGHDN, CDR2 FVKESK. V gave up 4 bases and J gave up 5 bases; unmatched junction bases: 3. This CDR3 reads CASSPGLAGAETQYF. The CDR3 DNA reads TGTGCCAGCAGCCCGGGACTAGCGGGAGCGGAGACCCAGTACTTC.

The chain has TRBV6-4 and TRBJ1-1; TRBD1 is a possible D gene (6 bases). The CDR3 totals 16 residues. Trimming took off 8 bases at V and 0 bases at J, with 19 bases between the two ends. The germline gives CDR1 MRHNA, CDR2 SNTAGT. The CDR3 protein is CASGSTNREMNTEAFF. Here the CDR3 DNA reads TGTGCCAGCGGTAGTACGAACAGGGAGATGAACACTGAAGCTTTCTTT.

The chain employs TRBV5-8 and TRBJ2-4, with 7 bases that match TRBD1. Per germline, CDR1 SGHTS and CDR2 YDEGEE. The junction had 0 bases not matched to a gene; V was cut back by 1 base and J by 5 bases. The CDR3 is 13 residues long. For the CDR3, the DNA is TGTGCCAGCAGCTTGACAGGGGAAAACATTCAGTACTTC. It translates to CASSLTGENIQYF.

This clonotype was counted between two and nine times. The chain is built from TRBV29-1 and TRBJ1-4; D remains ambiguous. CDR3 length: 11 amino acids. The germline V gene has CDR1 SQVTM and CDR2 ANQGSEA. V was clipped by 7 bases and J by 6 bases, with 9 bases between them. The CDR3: CSAIQDEKLFF. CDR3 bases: TGCAGCGCCATACAAGATGAAAAACTGTTTTTT.

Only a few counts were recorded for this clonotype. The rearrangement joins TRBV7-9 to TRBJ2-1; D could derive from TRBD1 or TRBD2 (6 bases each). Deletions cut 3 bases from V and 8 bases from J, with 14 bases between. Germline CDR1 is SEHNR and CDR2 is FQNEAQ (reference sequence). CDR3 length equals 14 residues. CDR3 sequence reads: CASSFRRGGDEQFF. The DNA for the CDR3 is TGTGCCAGCAGCTTCCGCAGGGGAGGCGATGAGCAGTTCTTC.

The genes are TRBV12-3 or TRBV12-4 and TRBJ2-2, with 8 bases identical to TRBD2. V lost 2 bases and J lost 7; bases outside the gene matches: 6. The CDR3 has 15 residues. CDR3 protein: CASSLRGGLVGELFF. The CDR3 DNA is TGTGCCAGCAGTTTACGGGGGGGTTTGGTCGGGGAGCTGTTTTTT.

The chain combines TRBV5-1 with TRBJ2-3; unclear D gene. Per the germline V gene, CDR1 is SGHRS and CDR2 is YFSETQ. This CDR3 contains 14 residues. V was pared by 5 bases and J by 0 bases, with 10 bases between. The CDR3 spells CASRRSESTDTQYF. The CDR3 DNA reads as TGCGCCAGCAGGCGGTCGGAAAGCACAGATACGCAGTATTTT.

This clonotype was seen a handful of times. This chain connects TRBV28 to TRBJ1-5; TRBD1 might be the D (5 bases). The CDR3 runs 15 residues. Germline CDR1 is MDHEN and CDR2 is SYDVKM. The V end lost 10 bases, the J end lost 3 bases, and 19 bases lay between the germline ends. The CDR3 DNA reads TGTGCCACCACCAACCGGGACGGCCCCAATCAGCCCCAGCATTTT. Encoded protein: CATTNRDGPNQPQHF.

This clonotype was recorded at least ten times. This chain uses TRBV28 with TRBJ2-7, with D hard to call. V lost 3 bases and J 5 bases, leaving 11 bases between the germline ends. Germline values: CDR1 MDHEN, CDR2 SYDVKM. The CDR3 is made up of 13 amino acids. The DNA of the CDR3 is TGTGCCAGCAGTTTCCCCACTCTGAACGAGCAGTACTTC. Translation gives CASSFPTLNEQYF.

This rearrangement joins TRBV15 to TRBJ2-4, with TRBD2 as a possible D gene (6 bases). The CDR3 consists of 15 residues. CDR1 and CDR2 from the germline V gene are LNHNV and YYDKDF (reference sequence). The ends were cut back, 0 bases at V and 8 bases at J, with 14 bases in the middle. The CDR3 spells CATSRDPAGFDIQYF. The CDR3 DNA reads TGTGCCACCAGCAGAGATCCCGCGGGGTTTGACATTCAGTACTTC.

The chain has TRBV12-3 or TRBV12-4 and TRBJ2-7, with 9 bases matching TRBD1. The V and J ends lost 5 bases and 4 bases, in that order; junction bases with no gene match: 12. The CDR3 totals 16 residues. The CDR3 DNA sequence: TGTGCCAGCAGTCCGGACCCGGGACAGGGCCTATACGAGCAGTACTTC. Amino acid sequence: CASSPDPGQGLYEQYF.

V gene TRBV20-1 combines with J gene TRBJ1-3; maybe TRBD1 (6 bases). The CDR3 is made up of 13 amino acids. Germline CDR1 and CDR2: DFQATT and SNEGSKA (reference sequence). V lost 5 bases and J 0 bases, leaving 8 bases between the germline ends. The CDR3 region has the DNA TGCAGTGCTTGGGACAACTCTGGAAACACCATATATTTT. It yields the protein CSAWDNSGNTIYF.

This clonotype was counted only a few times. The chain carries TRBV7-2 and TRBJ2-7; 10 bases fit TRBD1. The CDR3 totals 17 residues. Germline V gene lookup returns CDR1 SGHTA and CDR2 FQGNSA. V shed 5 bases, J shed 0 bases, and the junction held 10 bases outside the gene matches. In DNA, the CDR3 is TGTGCCAGCAGCATCCTACGGACAGGGGGTCACTCCTACGAGCAGTACTTC. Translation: CASSILRTGGHSYEQYF.

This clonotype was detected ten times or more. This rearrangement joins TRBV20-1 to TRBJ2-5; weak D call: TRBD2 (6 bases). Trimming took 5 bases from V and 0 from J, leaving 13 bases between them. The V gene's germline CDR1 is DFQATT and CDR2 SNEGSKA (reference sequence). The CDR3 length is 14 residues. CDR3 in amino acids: CSAPGGTNQETQYF. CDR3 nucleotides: TGCAGTGCTCCCGGCGGGACGAACCAAGAGACCCAGTACTTC.

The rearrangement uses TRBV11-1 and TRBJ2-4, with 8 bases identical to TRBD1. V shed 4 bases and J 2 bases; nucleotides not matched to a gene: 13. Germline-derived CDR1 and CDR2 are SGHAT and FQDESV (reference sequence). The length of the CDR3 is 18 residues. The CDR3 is CASSSSPRTGRSKNIQYF. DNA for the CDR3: TGTGCCAGCAGCTCCTCCCCTCGGACAGGGCGCTCCAAAAACATTCAGTACTTC.

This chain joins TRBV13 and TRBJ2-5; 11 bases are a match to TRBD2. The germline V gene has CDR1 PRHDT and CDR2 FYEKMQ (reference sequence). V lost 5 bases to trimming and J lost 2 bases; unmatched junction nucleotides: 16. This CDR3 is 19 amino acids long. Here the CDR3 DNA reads TGTGCCAGCAGCCATTTCGCCCTATCTAGCGGGGGGAATCAAGAGACCCAGTACTTC. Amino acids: CASSHFALSSGGNQETQYF.

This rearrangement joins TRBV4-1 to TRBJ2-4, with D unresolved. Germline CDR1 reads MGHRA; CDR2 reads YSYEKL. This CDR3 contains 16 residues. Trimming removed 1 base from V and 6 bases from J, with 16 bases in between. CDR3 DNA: TGCGCCAGCAGCCAAGTCTTCCGGGCAGGCGTAAACATTCAGTACTTC. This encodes CASSQVFRAGVNIQYF.

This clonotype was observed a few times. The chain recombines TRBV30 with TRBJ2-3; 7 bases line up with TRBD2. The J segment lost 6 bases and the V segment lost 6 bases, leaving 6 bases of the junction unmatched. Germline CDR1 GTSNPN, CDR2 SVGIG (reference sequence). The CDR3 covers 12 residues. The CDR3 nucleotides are TGTGCCTGCCGCGGGAGCGGTGATACGCAGTATTTT. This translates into CACRGSGDTQYF.

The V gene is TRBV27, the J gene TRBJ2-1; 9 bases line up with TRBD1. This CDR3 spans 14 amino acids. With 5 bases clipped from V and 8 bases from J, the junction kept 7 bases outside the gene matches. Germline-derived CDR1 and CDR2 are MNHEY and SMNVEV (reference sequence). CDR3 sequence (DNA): TGTGCCAGCAGTCCTAAGGACAGGGGCTATGAGCAGTTCTTC. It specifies CASSPKDRGYEQFF.

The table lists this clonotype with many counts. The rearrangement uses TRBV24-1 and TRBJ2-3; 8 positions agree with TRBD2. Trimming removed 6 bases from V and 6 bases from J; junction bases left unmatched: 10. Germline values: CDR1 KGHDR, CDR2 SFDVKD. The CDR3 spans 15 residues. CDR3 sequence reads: CATSLSGETHDTQYF. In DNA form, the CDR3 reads TGTGCCACCAGTCTTAGCGGGGAGACCCACGATACGCAGTATTTT.

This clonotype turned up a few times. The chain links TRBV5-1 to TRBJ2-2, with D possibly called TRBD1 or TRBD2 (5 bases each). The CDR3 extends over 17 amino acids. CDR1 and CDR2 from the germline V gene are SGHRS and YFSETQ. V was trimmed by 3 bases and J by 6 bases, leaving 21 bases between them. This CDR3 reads CASSYSGTPAWPGELFF. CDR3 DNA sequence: TGCGCCAGCAGCTATTCCGGGACCCCAGCCTGGCCCGGGGAGCTGTTTTTT.

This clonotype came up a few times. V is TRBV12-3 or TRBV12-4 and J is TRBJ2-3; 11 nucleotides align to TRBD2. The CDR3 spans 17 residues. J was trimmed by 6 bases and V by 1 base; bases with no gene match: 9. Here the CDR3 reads CASSLEKTSGDRDTQYF. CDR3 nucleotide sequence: TGTGCCAGCAGTTTAGAGAAGACTAGCGGGGACAGGGATACGCAGTATTTT.

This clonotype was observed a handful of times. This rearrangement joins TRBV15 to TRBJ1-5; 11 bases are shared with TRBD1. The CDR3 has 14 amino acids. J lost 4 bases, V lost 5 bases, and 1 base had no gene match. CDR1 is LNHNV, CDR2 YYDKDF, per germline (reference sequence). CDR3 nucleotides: TGTGCCACCAGCGGACAGGGGGCAAATCAGCCCCAGCATTTT. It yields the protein CATSGQGANQPQHF. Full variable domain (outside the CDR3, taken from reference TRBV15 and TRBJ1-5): DAMVIQNPRYQVTQFGKPVTLSCSQTLNHNVMYWYQQKSSQAPKLLFHYYDKDFNNEADTPDNFQSRRPNTSFCFLDIRSPGLGDTAMYLCATSGQGANQPQHFGDGTRLSIL.

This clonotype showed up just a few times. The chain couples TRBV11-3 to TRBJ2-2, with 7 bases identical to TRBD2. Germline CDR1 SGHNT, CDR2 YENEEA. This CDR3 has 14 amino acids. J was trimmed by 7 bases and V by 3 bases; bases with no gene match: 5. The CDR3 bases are TGTGCCAGCAGCTTCCGCGGGGGAAACGGGGAGCTGTTTTTT. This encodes CASSFRGGNGELFF.

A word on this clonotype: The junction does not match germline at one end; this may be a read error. For the CDR3, the DNA is TGTGCCAGCAGCTTTCAAGGCAGGGGACTTCAATTTTTT. This gives the protein CASSFQGRGLQFF. The gene calls are TRBV5-6 and TRBJ2-3; D may be TRBD1 or TRBD2 (6 bases each). The length of the CDR3 is 13 residues. The germline CDR1 and CDR2 sequences are SGHDT and YYEEEE.

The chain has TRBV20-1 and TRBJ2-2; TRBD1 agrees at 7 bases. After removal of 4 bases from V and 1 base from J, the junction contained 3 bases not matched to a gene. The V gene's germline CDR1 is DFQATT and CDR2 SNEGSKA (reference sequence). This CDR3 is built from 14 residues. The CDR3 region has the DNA TGCAGTGCTAAGGGACAGCGGAACACCGGGGAGCTGTTTTTT. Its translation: CSAKGQRNTGELFF.

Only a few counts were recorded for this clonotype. The CDR3 coding sequence is TGTGCCAGCAGTTACTTCCCCGGGACAGGGCTCCCCTCCTACAATGAGCAGTTCTTC. Encoded protein: CASSYFPGTGLPSYNEQFF. The rearrangement uses TRBV6-2 or TRBV6-3 and TRBJ2-1, with 9 bases that match TRBD1. Looked up from germline, CDR1 is MNHEY and CDR2 is SVGEGT. V lost 1 base, J lost 0 bases, and 10 bases stayed unmatched. The CDR3 contains 19 residues.